This T cell receptor beta chain was documented in a study of blood T cell repertoires in COVID-19. Study background: COVID-19 samples from acute and convalescent phases originated in the United States, Italy and Spain. PBMCs, B-cell-depleted T cells, or T cells provided the cDNA or gDNA that made up the material.

V dropped 4 bases and J dropped 0; count of bases not matched to a gene: 1. The germline gives CDR1 SNHLY, CDR2 FYNNEI. CDR3 size: 15 residues. Original methodology: Using reference gene primer amplification, nucleated cell counts were estimated. Assay: immunoSEQ multiplex PCR; the TCRdb copy retains only in-frame clones and omits some. For V, J and clone size, that table is used; D and trimming come from the DNA. The sample includes almost 250,000 clones, around nine tenths of them seen just once. Input material: peripheral blood. This chain joins TRBV2 and TRBJ2-2, with TRBD2 matching over 8 bases. This clonotype was obtained from a woman aged 55-70 years who had recovered from COVID-19. The CDR3 protein is CASSGLAPNTGELFF. The CDR3 nucleotides read TGTGCCAGCAGTGGACTAGCGCCGAACACCGGGGAGCTGTTTTTT.